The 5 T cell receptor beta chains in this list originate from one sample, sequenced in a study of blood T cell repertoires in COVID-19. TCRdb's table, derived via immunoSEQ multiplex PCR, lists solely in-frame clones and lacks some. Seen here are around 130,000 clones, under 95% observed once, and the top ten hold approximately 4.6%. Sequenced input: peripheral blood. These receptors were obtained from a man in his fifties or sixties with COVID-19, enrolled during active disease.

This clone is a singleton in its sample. The CDR3 spells CASSPWGLAGGPNEQYF. The CDR3 bases are TGTGCCAGCAGCCCCTGGGGACTAGCGGGAGGGCCCAACGAGCAGTACTTC. The chain has TRBV5-4 and TRBJ2-7, with 16 nucleotides matching TRBD2. Trimming took 4 bases from V and 5 from J; bases not matched to a gene: 9. The germline V gene encodes CDR1 SGHNT and CDR2 YYREEE (reference sequence). This CDR3 is built from 17 residues.

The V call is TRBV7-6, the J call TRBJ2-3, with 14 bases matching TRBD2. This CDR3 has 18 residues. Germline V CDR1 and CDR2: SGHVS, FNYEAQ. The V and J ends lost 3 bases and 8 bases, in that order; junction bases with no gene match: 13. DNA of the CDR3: TGTGCCAGCAGCTTTAGACTAGCGGGAGGGCCGACGGGAGCTACGCAGTATTTT. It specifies CASSFRLAGGPTGATQYF. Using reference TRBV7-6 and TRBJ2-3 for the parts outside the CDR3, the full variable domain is GAGVSQSPRYKVTKRGQDVALRCDPISGHVSLYWYRQALGQGPEFLTYFNYEAQQDKSGLPNDRFSAERPEGSISTLTIQRTEQRDSAMYRCASSFRLAGGPTGATQYFGPGTRLTVL.

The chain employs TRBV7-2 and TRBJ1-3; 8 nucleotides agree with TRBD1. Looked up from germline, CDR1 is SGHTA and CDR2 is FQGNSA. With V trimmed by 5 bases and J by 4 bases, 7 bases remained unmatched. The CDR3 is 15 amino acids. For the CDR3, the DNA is TGTGCCAGCAGCGCTCAGGGGGCGCGGGGAAACACCATATATTTT. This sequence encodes CASSAQGARGNTIYF.

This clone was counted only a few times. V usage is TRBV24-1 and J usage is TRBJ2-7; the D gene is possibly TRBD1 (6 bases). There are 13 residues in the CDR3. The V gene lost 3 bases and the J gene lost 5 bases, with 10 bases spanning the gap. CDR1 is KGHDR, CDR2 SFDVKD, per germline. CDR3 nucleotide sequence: TGTGCCACCAGTGATACGTACAGGGACGAGCAGTACTTC. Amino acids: CATSDTYRDEQYF.

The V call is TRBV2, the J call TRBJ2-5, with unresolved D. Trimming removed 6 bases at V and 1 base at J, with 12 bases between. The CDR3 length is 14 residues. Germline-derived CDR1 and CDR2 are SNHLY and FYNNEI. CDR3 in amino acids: CASRATRGQETQYF. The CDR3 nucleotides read TGTGCCAGCAGAGCCACGAGAGGCCAAGAGACCCAGTACTTC.